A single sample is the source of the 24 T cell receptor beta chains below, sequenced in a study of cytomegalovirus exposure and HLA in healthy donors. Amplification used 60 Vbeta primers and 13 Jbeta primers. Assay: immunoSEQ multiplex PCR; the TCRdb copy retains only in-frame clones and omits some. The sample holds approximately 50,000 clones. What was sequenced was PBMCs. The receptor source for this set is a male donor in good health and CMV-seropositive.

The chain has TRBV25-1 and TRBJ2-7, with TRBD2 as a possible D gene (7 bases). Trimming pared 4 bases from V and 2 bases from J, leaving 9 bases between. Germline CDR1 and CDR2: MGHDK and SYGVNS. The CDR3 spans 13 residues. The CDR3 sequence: CASSGGGPYEQYF. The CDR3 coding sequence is TGTGCCAGCAGTGGGGGGGGGCCCTACGAGCAGTACTTC.

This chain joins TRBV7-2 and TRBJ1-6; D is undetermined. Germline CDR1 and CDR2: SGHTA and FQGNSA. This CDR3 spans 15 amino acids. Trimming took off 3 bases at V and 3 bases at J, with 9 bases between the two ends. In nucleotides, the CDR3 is TGTGCCAGCAGCTTGAGGGCGGACTATAATTCACCCCTCCACTTT. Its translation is CASSLRADYNSPLHF.

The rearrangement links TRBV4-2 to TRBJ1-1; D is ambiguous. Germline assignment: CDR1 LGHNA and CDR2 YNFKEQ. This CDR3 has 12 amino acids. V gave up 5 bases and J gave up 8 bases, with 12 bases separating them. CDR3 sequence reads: CASSDRVKEAFF. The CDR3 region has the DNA TGTGCCAGCAGCGATCGGGTAAAAGAAGCTTTCTTT.

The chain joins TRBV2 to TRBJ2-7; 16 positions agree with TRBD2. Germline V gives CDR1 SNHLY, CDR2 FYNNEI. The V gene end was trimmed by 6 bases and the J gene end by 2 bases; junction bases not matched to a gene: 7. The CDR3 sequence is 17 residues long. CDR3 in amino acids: CASRHPGLAGGPYEQYF. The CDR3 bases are TGTGCCAGCAGGCATCCGGGACTAGCGGGGGGGCCCTACGAGCAGTACTTC. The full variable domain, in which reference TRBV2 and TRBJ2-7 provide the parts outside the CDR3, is EPEVTQTPSHQVTQMGQEVILRCVPISNHLYFYWYRQILGQKVEFLVSFYNNEISEKSEIFDDQFSVERPDGSNFTLKIRSTKLEDSAMYFCASRHPGLAGGPYEQYFGPGTRLTVT.

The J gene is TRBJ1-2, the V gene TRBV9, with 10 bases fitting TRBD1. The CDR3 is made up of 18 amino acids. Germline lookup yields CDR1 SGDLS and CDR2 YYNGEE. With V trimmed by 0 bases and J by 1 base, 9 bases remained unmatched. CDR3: CASSVVGTGVFGNYGYTF. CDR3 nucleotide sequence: TGTGCCAGCAGCGTAGTCGGGACAGGGGTTTTCGGTAACTATGGCTACACCTTC.

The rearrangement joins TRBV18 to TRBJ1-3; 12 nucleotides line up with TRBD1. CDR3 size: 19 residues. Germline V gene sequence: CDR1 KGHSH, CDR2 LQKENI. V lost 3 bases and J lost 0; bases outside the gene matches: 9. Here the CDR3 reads CASSPPLGQGAFSGNTIYF. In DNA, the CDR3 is TGTGCCAGCTCACCGCCCTTGGGACAGGGGGCCTTCTCTGGAAACACCATATATTTT.

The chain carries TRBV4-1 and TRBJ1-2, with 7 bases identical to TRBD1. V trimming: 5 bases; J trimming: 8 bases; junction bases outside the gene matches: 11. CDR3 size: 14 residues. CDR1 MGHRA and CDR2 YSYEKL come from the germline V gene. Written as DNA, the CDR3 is TGCGCCAGCAGCTCTGTAAACAGGGGAGGAGGCTACACCTTC. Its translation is CASSSVNRGGGYTF.

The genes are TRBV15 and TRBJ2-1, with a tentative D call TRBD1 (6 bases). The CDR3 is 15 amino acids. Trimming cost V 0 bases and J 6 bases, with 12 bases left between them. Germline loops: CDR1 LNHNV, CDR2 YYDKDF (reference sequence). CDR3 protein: CATSRDREGGNEQFF. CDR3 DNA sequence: TGTGCCACCAGCAGAGATCGAGAAGGGGGCAATGAGCAGTTCTTC. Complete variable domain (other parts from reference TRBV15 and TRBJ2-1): DAMVIQNPRYQVTQFGKPVTLSCSQTLNHNVMYWYQQKSSQAPKLLFHYYDKDFNNEADTPDNFQSRRPNTSFCFLDIRSPGLGDTAMYLCATSRDREGGNEQFFGPGTRLTVL.

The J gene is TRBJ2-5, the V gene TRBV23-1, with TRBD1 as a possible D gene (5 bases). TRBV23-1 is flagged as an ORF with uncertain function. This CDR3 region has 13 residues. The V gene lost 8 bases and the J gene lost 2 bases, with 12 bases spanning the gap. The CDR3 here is CASSWGHQETQYF. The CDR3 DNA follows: TGCGCCAGCTCGTGGGGCCATCAAGAGACCCAGTACTTC.

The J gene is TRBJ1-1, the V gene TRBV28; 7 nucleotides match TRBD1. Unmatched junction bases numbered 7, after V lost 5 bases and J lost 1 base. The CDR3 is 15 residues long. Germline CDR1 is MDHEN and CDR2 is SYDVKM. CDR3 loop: CASSLIGGRNTEAFF. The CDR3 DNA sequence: TGTGCCAGCAGTCTCATAGGGGGCCGGAACACTGAAGCTTTCTTT.

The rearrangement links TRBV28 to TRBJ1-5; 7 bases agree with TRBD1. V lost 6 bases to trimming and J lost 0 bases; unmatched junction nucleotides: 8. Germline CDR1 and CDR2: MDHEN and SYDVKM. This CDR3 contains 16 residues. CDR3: CASRDRQGPSNQPQHF. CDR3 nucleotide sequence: TGTGCCAGCAGAGATCGACAGGGCCCTAGCAATCAGCCCCAGCATTTT.

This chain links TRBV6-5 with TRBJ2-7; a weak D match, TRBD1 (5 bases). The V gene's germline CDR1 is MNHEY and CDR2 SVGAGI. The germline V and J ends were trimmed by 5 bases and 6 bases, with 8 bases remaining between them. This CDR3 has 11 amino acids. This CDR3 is CASSQGPEQYF. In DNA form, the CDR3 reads TGTGCCAGCAGTCAGGGTCCCGAGCAGTACTTC.

The CDR3 loop is CASSVLGSGEQYF. The CDR3 DNA reads TGTGCCAGCAGCGTCCTAGGGAGCGGCGAGCAGTACTTC. The V call is TRBV7-2, the J call TRBJ2-7, with D possibly matching TRBD2 (5 bases). With 5 bases removed from V and 6 bases from J, the gap between germline ends came to 14 bases. This CDR3 has 13 amino acids. Looked up from germline, CDR1 is SGHTA and CDR2 is FQGNSA.

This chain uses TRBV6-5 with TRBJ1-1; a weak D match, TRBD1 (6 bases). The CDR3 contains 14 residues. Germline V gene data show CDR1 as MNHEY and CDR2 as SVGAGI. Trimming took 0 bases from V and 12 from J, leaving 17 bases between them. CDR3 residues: CASSYSGSGVNSFF. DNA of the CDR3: TGTGCCAGCAGTTACTCGGGGTCAGGGGTGAATTCTTTCTTT.

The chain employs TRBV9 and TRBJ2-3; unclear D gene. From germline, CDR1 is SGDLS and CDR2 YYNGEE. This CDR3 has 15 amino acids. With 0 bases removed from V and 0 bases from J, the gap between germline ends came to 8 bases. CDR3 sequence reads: CASSVDYPSTDTQYF. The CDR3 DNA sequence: TGTGCCAGCAGCGTAGACTACCCTAGCACAGATACGCAGTATTTT. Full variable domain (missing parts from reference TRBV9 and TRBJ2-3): DSGVTQTPKHLITATGQRVTLRCSPRSGDLSVYWYQQSLDQGLQFLIQYYNGEERAKGNILERFSAQQFPDLHSELNLSSLELGDSALYFCASSVDYPSTDTQYFGPGTRLTVL.

The CDR3 sequence: CASIRGNTGELFF. DNA of the CDR3: TGTGCCAGTATAAGGGGCAACACCGGGGAGCTGTTTTTT. This chain uses TRBV19 with TRBJ2-2; a weak D match, TRBD1 (5 bases). CDR1 is LNHDA, CDR2 SQIVND, per germline (reference sequence). V shed 7 bases and J shed 2 bases, with 8 bases lying between them. The CDR3 sequence is 13 residues long.

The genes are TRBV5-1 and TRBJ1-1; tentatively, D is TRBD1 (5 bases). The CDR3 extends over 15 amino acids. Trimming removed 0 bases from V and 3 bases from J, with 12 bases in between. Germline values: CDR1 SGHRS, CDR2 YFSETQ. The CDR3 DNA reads TGCGCCAGCAGCTTGGGCCCCCGGGGGGACACTGAAGCTTTCTTT. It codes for CASSLGPRGDTEAFF.

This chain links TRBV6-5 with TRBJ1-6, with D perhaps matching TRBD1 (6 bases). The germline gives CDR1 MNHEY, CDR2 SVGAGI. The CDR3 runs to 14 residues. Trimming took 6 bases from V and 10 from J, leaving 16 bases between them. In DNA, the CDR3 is TGTGCCAGCAGCCGTGGACAGTCATCATCACCCCTCCACTTT. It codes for CASSRGQSSSPLHF.

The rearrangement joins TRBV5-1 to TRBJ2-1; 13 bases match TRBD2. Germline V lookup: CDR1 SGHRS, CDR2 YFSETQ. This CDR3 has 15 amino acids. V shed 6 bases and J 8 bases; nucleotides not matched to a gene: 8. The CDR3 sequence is CASTGLAGVGDEQFF. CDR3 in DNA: TGCGCCAGCACCGGACTAGCGGGGGTCGGGGATGAGCAGTTCTTC.

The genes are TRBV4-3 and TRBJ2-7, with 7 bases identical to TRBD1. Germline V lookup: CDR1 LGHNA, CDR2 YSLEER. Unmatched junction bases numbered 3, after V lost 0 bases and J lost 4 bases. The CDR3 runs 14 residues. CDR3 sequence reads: CASSQEGGEYEQYF. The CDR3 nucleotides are TGCGCCAGCAGCCAAGAAGGGGGCGAATACGAGCAGTACTTC.

This CDR3 is CASSPGVSYNEQFF. DNA for the CDR3: TGCGCCAGCTCCCCCGGTGTCTCCTACAATGAGCAGTTCTTC. The chain employs TRBV4-3 and TRBJ2-1; no definite D call. CDR3 length equals 14 residues. Germline V CDR1 and CDR2: LGHNA, YSLEER. Trimming removed 8 bases from V and 0 bases from J, with 11 bases in between.

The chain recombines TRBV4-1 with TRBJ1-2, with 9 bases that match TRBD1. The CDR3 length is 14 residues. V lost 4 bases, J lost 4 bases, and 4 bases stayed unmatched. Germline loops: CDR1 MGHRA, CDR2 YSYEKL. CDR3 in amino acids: CASSPGQGGYGYTF. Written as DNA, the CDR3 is TGCGCCAGCAGCCCGGGACAGGGTGGCTATGGCTACACCTTC.

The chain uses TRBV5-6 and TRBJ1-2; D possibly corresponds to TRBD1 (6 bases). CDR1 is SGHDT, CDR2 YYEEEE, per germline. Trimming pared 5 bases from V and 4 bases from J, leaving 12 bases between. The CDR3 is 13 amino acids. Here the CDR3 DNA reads TGTGCCAGCAGTCAAGAAGGGGGCTATGGCTACACCTTC. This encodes CASSQEGGYGYTF. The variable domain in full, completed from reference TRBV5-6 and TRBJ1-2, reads DAGVTQSPTHLIKTRGQQVTLRCSPKSGHDTVSWYQQALGQGPQFIFQYYEEEERQRGNFPDRFSGHQFPNYSSELNVNALLLGDSALYLCASSQEGGYGYTFGSGTRLTVV.

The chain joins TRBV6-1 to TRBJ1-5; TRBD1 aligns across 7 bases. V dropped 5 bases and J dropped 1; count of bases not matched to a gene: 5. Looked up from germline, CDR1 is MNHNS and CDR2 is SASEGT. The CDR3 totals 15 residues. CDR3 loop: CASSPGTASNQPQHF. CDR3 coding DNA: TGTGCCAGCAGTCCCGGGACAGCGAGCAATCAGCCCCAGCATTTT.